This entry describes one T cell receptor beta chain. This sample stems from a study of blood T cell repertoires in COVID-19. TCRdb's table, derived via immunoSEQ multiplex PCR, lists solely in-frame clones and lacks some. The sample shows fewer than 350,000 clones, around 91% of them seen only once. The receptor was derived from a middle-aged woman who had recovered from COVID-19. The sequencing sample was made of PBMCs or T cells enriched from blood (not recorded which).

The DNA of the CDR3 is TGTGCCATCAGTGAGAGCGACAGGTTTGGGTTGAACACTGAAGCTTTCTTT. It is translated as CAISESDRFGLNTEAFF. This chain joins TRBV10-3 and TRBJ1-1; tentative D call: TRBD1 (6 bases). The germline V gene encodes CDR1 ENHRY and CDR2 SYGVKD. V lost 2 bases to trimming and J lost 0 bases, with 16 bases between them. This CDR3 is 17 amino acids long.